The subject of this entry is one TCR beta chain. Its target is not known. It was with a sample-barcoded 5' primer and a J-beta primer mix that a second PCR of roughly 7 to 12 cycles was run. Through a template-switch adaptor with 12 random nucleotides, each cDNA molecule received a tag. TCRdb independently ran MiXCR on the 5' RACE reads; one entry per CDR3 protein. The table has fewer than 1,200,000 distinct CDR3 sequences, about 25% seen once; the top ten hold around 0.75%. The sample is drawn from a study of blood T cells in healthy people across ages. Regarding the study as a whole: Higher diversity and more naive CD4+ cells were features of long-lived donors, compared to aged donors. A roughly linear fall in TCR beta diversity per million T cells was seen with increasing age.

This CDR3 is built from 14 residues. This sample was shared with a second study, whose subject was T cells of mothers and their children. This second report adds: The authors used all extracted RNA for cDNA synthesis, at around 1.6 ug per 15 ul.

J is TRBJ1-1 and V is TRBV12-1; the DNA was not used to check the table's D call, TRBD1. TRBV12-1 represents a pseudogene. The specimen sequenced was blood. This TCR was recovered from a girl aged 2-9 years in good health. The CDR3 loop reads CASSFGPGRKKAFF. The DNA of the CDR3 is TGTGCCAGCAGCTTTGGACCGGGACGAAAAAAAGCTTTCTTT.